This entry concerns a single T cell receptor (beta chain). Clones were sequenced by immunoSEQ multiplex PCR, and TCRdb holds only the in-frame ones, with some missing. The data show under 450,000 clones, with around 84% seen just once and around 1.1% held by the top ten. This entry belongs to a study of blood T cell repertoires in COVID-19. Looking at the study overall: The United States, Italy and Spain supplied acute and convalescent COVID-19 samples. Sources were T cells, B-cell-depleted T cells, or PBMCs; the material itself was cDNA or gDNA.

The V segment lost 5 bases and the J segment 7 bases; nucleotides outside the gene matches: 17. Per germline, CDR1 SGHAT and CDR2 FQNNGV. This CDR3 region has 17 residues. The receptor was derived from a human donor with acute or convalescent COVID-19. The donor label of this sample is uncertain. Sequenced: peripheral blood. V is TRBV11-2 and J is TRBJ2-1, with 7 nucleotides matching TRBD1. CDR3 sequence (DNA): TGTGCCAGCAGCCCGAACCGTCGACAGGGTTCAAGGAATGAGCAGTTCTTC. Its translation: CASSPNRRQGSRNEQFF. The whole variable domain, remainder taken from reference TRBV11-2 and TRBJ2-1, is EAGVAQSPRYKIIEKRQSVAFWCNPISGHATLYWYQQILGQGPKLLIQFQNNGVVDDSQLPKDRFSAERLKGVDSTLKIQPAKLEDSAVYLCASSPNRRQGSRNEQFFGPGTRLTVL.